The clone carrying this TCR beta chain appeared once. Its antigen is unidentified. These data belong to a study of cytomegalovirus exposure and HLA in healthy donors. Study-wide results and caveats: The finding came from a later analysis; first-cohort TCR clusters tended to co-occur in the roughly 110 validation repertoires. A list of approximately 150 TCR beta chains associated with cytomegalovirus was given. Reports indicated that the classifier achieved high specificity and sensitivity in diagnosing cytomegalovirus status.

CDR3 length: 17 residues. Germline V gene lookup returns CDR1 LNHNV and CDR2 YYDKDF (reference sequence). V was trimmed by 8 bases and J by 4 bases, leaving 24 bases between them. Clones were read by immunoSEQ multiplex PCR, and TCRdb kept only the in-frame ones, dropping some. The sample lists fewer than 350,000 clones; 70% to 90% were seen once. What was sequenced was PBMCs. The J gene is TRBJ1-5, the V gene TRBV15, with D possibly matching TRBD1 (5 bases). This TCR derives from a woman in her late teens or twenties in good health and CMV-seronegative. CDR3 in amino acids: CATAPGDFGSLNQPQHF. The CDR3 DNA reads TGTGCCACCGCCCCCGGGGACTTCGGCAGTCTTAATCAGCCCCAGCATTTT.